These T cell receptor beta chains were read from a single sample in a study of cytomegalovirus exposure and HLA in healthy donors. TCRdb keeps only in-frame clones here, not all; method: immunoSEQ multiplex PCR. The top ten hold over 8.5% of the sample, which has over 150,000 clones, 82% seen once. Sequenced sample: PBMCs. These receptor sequences come from a man aged 50 or older in good health and CMV-seropositive. Each CDR3 is given with its conserved first and last residue. The order of the fields is CDR3 length, V gene, J gene, D gene, CDR3 protein. The D gene is left open where the match is weak.

14	TRBV6-6	TRBJ1-6	-	CASTDWRSNSPLHF
17	TRBV7-6	TRBJ2-7	-	CASSLKSGSSSSYEQYF
12	TRBV19	TRBJ1-2	-	CASSAGREGYTF
11	TRBV20-1	TRBJ1-1	-	CSALGQFEAFF
12	TRBV11-1	TRBJ2-3	-	CASSSLTDTQYF
15	TRBV28	TRBJ2-6	-	CASSPIRSGANVLTF
14	TRBV6-5	TRBJ2-7	TRBD2	CASSKGLAGYEQYF
19	TRBV7-6	TRBJ2-3	TRBD1	CASSPRGQGAIRGTDTQYF
13	TRBV29-1	TRBJ2-5	TRBD1	CSVATGEAETQYF
14	TRBV28	TRBJ2-5	-	CASNSPGSLWAQYF